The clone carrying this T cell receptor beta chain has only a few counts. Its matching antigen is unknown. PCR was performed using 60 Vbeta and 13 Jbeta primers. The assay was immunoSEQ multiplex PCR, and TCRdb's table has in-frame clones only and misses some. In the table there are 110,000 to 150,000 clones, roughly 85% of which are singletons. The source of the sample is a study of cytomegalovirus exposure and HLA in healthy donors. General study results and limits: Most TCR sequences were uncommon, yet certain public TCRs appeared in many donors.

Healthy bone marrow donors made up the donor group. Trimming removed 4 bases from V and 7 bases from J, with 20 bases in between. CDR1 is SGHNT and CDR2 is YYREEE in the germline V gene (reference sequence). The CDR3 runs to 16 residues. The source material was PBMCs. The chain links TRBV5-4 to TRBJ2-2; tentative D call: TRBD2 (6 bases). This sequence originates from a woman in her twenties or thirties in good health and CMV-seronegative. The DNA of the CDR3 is TGTGCCAGCAGCCCCCGGGGCGGGACGGATGGCGGGGAGCTGTTTTTT. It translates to CASSPRGGTDGGELFF. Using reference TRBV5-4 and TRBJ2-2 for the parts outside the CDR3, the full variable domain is ETGVTQSPTHLIKTRGQQVTLRCSSQSGHNTVSWYQQALGQGPQFIFQYYREEENGRGNFPPRFSGLQFPNYSSELNVNALELDDSALYLCASSPRGGTDGGELFFGEGSRLTVL.